This TCR beta chain was identified during a study of post-analysis software for immune sequencing data. Study conclusions and caveats: Higher frequency in patients than in controls was seen for five TRBV segments, with TRBV5-6, TRBV5-1 and TRBV20-1 among them.

This clonotype was seen only a few times. Its specificity is unknown. Germline CDR1 is ENHRY and CDR2 is SYGVKD. This CDR3 has 13 amino acids. Sequencing libraries made from TCR beta cDNA carried unique molecular identifiers. One entry per CDR3 protein results from TCRdb running MiXCR on the PCR reads. The sample carries under 200,000 distinct CDR3 sequences, about 37% recorded once. This chain links TRBV10-3 with TRBJ2-5; D remains unclear. The end of the DNA aligns better with TRBJ2-4, so the J call may be wrong. The specimen comprised blood, sampled after autologous hematopoietic stem cell transplantation. The receptor was isolated from a girl under 18 with multiple sclerosis. CDR3 region: CATCPTSSDIQYF. DNA of the CDR3: TGTGCCACCTGCCCCACAAGCTCGGACATTCAGTACTTC.